This T cell receptor (beta chain) is from a study of T cells in Graves' hyperthyroidism and ophthalmopathy. About the study: Prior to any treatment, at the point of initial diagnosis, peripheral blood was collected. Study results and limitations: Clonotypes that were expanded in thyroid above 0.001 mostly appeared in blood too.

Diagnoses rested on clinical symptoms, serum thyroxine and TRAb, thyroid ultrasound and orbital computed tomography. The junction had 4 bases not matched to a gene; V was cut back by 6 bases and J by 0 bases. Germline V gene lookup returns CDR1 SNHLY and CDR2 FYNNEI. The CDR3 runs to 15 residues. This clonotype appeared many times. As yet, its antigen is unknown. RNA transcripts were the template for amplifying TCR beta CDR3 regions. In the first-round RT-PCR of the TCR CDR3, the HTBI primer set was used. TCRdb itself ran the multiplex PCR reads through MiXCR, one entry per CDR3 protein. Counted here are around 400,000 distinct CDR3 sequences, nearly 15% occurring once; the ten biggest clones make up approximately 19%.

The sequence was obtained from a woman in her sixties with Graves' ophthalmopathy. The chain is built from TRBV2 and TRBJ2-7, with 11 bases that match TRBD2. Sequencing was done on a sample of blood. The CDR3 DNA is TGTGCCAGCAGGGCCGGGACTAGCGGCTCCTACGAGCAGTACTTC. This sequence encodes CASRAGTSGSYEQYF.